Included here is one TCR beta chain sequence, with context. The antigen is undetermined. The read stops 3 residues short of the end of the CDR3; the missing end is completed from the germline J gene. The record originates from a study of T cell clonality in common variable immunodeficiency. Study-level results: Common variable immunodeficiency TCR beta sequences reportedly had fewer deletions and N-nucleotide insertions.

Diagnosis required reduced IgG, IgA and/or IgM with specific antibody deficiency. Germline trimming cut 4 bases from V and 3 bases from J; bases unmatched to any gene: 9. The V gene's germline CDR1 is SGHRS and CDR2 YFSETQ. The CDR3 spans 15 residues. Sequencing used immunoSEQ multiplex PCR; TCRdb keeps in-frame clones, though not all of them. This sample carries some 42,000 clones, none of them present only once. The sequence derives from a human donor with common variable immunodeficiency. This chain uses TRBV5-1 with TRBJ2-5; 7 bases agree with TRBD1. The source material was peripheral blood mononuclear cells. Partial CDR3 DNA: TGCGCCAGCAGCAGGGGGACAGAAAACAAAGAGACC. Protein sequence: CASSRGTENKET. In full, the CDR3 is CASSRGTENKETQYF.